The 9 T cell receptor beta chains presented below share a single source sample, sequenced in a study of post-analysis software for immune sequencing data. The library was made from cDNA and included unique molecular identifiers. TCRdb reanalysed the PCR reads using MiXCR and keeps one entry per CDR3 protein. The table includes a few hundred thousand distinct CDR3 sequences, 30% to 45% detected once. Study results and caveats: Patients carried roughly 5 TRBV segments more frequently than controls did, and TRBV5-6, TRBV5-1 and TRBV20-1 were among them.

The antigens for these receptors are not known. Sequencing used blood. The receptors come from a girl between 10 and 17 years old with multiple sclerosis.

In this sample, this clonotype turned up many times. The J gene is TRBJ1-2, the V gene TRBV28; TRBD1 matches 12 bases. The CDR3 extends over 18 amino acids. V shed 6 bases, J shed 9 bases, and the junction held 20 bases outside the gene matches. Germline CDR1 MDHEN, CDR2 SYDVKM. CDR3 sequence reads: CASRTPEGDPGQGASYTF. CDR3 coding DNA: TGTGCCAGCAGAACTCCTGAGGGCGATCCGGGACAGGGGGCTAGCTACACCTTC.

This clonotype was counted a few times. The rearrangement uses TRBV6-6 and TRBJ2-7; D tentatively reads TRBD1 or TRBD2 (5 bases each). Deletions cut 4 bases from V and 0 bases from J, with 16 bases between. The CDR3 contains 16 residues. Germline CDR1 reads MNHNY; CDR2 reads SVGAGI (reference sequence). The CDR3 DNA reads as TGTGCCAGCAGTTCCATTGGGGCAGGGAGCTCCTACGAGCAGTACTTC. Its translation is CASSSIGAGSSYEQYF.

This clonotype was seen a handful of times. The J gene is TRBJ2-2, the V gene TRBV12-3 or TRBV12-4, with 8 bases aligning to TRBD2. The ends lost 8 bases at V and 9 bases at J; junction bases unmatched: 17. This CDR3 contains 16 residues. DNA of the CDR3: TGTGCCAGCGGGCCCCCCACTAGCGGAGTCATCCGGGAGCTGTTTTTT. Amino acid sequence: CASGPPTSGVIRELFF.

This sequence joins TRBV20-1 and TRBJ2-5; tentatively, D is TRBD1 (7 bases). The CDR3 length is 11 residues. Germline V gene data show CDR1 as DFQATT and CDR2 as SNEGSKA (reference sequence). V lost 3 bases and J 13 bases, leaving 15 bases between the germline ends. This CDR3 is CSASPGGSTYF. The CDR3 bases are TGCAGTGCTAGTCCAGGGGGGAGCACGTACTTC.

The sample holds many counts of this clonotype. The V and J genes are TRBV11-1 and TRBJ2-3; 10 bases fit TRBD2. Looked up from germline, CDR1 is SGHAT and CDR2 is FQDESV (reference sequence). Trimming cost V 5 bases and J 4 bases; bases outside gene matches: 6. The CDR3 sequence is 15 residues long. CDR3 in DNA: TGTGCCAGCAGCACCCGGACTAGCGGTGCAGATACGCAGTATTTT. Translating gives CASSTRTSGADTQYF.

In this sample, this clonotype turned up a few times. In nucleotides, the CDR3 is TGTGCCAGCAGCCAGACCCCGACAGTGAACACTGAAGCTTTCTTT. Translated: CASSQTPTVNTEAFF. The V and J genes are TRBV12-3 or TRBV12-4 and TRBJ1-1, with D tentatively TRBD1 (5 bases). V shed 6 bases and J shed 0 bases, with 14 bases lying between them. The CDR3 is made up of 15 amino acids.

CDR3 sequence: CSARDSRNNEQFF. DNA of the CDR3: TGCAGTGCTAGAGATTCACGGAACAATGAGCAGTTCTTC. The V and J genes are TRBV20-1 and TRBJ2-1, with D unresolved. In germline, CDR1 is DFQATT, CDR2 SNEGSKA (reference sequence). The germline V and J ends were trimmed by 0 bases and 5 bases, with 8 bases remaining between them. The CDR3 runs 13 residues.

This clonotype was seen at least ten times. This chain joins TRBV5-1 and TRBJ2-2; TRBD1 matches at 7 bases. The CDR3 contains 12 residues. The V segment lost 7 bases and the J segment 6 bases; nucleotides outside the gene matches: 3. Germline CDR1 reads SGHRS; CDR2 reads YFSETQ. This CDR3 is CASRRGPGELFF. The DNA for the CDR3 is TGCGCCAGCCGAAGGGGGCCCGGGGAGCTGTTTTTT.

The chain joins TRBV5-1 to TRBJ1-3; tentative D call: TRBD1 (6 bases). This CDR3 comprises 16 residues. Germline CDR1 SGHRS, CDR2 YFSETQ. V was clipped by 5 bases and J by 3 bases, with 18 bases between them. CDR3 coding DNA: TGCGCCAGCAGGCCCAGGGGCCCTAACGATGGAAACACCATATATTTT. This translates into CASRPRGPNDGNTIYF.